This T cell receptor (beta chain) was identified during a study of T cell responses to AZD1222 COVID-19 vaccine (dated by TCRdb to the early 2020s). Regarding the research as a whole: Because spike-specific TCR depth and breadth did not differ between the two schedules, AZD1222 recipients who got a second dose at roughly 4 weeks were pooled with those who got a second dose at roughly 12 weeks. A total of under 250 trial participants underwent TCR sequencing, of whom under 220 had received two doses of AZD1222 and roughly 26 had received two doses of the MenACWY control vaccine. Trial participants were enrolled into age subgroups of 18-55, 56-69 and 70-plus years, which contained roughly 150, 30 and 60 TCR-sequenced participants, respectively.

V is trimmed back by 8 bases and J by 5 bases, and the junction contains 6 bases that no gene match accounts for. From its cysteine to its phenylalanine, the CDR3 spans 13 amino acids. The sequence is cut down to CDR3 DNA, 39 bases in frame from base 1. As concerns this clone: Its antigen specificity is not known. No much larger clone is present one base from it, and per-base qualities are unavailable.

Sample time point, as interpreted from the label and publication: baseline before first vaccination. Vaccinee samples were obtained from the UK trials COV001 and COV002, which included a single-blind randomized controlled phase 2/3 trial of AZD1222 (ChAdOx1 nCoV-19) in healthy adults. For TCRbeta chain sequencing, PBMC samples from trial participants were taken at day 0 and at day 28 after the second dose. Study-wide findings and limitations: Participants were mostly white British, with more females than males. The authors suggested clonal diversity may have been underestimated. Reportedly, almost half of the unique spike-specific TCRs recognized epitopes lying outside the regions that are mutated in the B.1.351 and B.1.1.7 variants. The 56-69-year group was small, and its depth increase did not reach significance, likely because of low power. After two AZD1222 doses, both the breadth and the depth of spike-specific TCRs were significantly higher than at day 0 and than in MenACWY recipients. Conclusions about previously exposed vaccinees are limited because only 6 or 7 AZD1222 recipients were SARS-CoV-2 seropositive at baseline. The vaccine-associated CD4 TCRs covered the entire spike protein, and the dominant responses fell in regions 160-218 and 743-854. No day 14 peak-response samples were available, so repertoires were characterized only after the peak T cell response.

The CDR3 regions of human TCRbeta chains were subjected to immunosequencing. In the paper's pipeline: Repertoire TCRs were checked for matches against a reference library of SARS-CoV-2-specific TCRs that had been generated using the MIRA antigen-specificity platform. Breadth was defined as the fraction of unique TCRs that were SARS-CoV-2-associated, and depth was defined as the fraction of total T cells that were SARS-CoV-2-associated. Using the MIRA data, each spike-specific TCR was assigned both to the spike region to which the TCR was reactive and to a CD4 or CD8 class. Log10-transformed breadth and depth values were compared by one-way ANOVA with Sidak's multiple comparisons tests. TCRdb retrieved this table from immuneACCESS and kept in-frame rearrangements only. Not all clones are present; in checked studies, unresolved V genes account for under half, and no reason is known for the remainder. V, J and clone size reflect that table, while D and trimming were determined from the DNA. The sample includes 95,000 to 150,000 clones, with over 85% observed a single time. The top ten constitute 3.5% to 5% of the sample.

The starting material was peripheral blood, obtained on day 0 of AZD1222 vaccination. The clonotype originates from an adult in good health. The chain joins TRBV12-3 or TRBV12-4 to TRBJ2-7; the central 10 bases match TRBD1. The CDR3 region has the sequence CASSGQGDHEQYF. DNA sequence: TGTGCCAGCTCCGGACAGGGGGACCACGAGCAGTACTTC.